This is a list of T cell receptor beta chains from one sample in a study of blood T cell repertoires in COVID-19. The table came from immunoSEQ multiplex PCR; TCRdb's copy has only in-frame clones and leaves some out. The table lists about 270,000 clones, 85% to 90% of them singletons, with approximately 4% in the top ten. Material: PBMCs or T cells enriched from blood (not recorded which). The receptor set was obtained from a woman aged 30 to 39 with acute COVID-19. The CDR3 runs from the conserved cysteine through the conserved F or W. Each record gives: clone size, V gene, J gene, CDR3 length, D gene, CDR3 DNA, CDR3 protein. The D gene is left open where the match is weak. Clone size is given for some rows only: seen once, a few or many times, or a class if the clone is expanded.

clone size: -
V gene: TRBV21-1
J gene: TRBJ1-6
CDR3 length: 18
D gene: -
CDR3 DNA: TGTGCCAGCAGCAAAGAGTTTGAAGAGATTTCCTATAATTCACCCCTCCACTTT
CDR3 protein: CASSKEFEEISYNSPLHF

clone size: -
V gene: TRBV2
J gene: TRBJ1-1
CDR3 length: 11
D gene: -
CDR3 DNA: TGTGCCAGCACCAGGGAAACTGAAGCTTTCTTT
CDR3 protein: CASTRETEAFF

clone size: -
V gene: TRBV7-5
J gene: TRBJ1-3
CDR3 length: 19
D gene: -
CDR3 DNA: TGTGTCAGAAGTAAAGGGACAGGGGAAGTTTGGAGCTCTGGAAACACCATATATTTT
CDR3 protein: CVRSKGTGEVWSSGNTIYF

clone size: -
V gene: TRBV28
J gene: TRBJ2-7
CDR3 length: 13
D gene: -
CDR3 DNA: TGTGCCAGCAGTTTCGGACAGCACTACGAGCAGTACTTC
CDR3 protein: CASSFGQHYEQYF

clone size: -
V gene: TRBV30
J gene: TRBJ1-6
CDR3 length: 14
D gene: TRBD1
CDR3 DNA: TGTGCCTGGGGGCGAGGGGGCGGCAATTCACCCCTCCACTTT
CDR3 protein: CAWGRGGGNSPLHF

clone size: -
V gene: TRBV28
J gene: TRBJ2-7
CDR3 length: 14
D gene: -
CDR3 DNA: TGTGCCAGCAGTTTCGGGGTCTCTCTCTACGAGCAGTACTTC
CDR3 protein: CASSFGVSLYEQYF

clone size: -
V gene: TRBV12-3/TRBV12-4
J gene: TRBJ2-2
CDR3 length: 13
D gene: -
CDR3 DNA: TGTGCCAGCATCATTTCGAACACCGGGGAGCTGTTTTTT
CDR3 protein: CASIISNTGELFF

clone size: -
V gene: TRBV28
J gene: TRBJ1-2
CDR3 length: 13
D gene: TRBD1
CDR3 DNA: TGTGCCAGCAGCGCACAGGGGTACGAAGGCTACACCTTC
CDR3 protein: CASSAQGYEGYTF

clone size: -
V gene: TRBV7-9
J gene: TRBJ2-3
CDR3 length: 15
D gene: -
CDR3 DNA: TGTGCCAGCAATTTCTTAGCGGCGAACACAGATACGCAGTATTTT
CDR3 protein: CASNFLAANTDTQYF

clone size: -
V gene: TRBV28
J gene: TRBJ2-7
CDR3 length: 13
D gene: -
CDR3 DNA: TGTGCCAGCAGTTTATCTTCCGGGTACGAGCAGTACTTC
CDR3 protein: CASSLSSGYEQYF

clone size: -
V gene: TRBV11-2
J gene: TRBJ2-7
CDR3 length: 13
D gene: TRBD2
CDR3 DNA: TGTGCCAGTGGGGGGGTCCCGACCCACGAGCAGTACTTC
CDR3 protein: CASGGVPTHEQYF

clone size: -
V gene: TRBV27
J gene: TRBJ2-2
CDR3 length: 14
D gene: TRBD2
CDR3 DNA: TGTGCCAGCCTCGGACTAGAAAACACCGGGGAGCTGTTTTTT
CDR3 protein: CASLGLENTGELFF

clone size: -
V gene: TRBV11-2
J gene: TRBJ2-2
CDR3 length: 16
D gene: TRBD1
CDR3 DNA: TGTGCCAGCAGCTTCTTGGGGACAGGGGGGACCGGGGAGCTGTTTTTT
CDR3 protein: CASSFLGTGGTGELFF

clone size: -
V gene: TRBV7-9
J gene: TRBJ2-7
CDR3 length: 15
D gene: TRBD2
CDR3 DNA: TGTGCCAGCAGCTTTTGGGCTAGCGGGAGATACGAGCAGTACTTC
CDR3 protein: CASSFWASGRYEQYF

clone size: once
V gene: TRBV9
J gene: TRBJ2-5
CDR3 length: 14
D gene: TRBD2
CDR3 DNA: TGTGCCAGCAGCCTCGGACTAGCGGGGGAGACCCAGTACTTC
CDR3 protein: CASSLGLAGETQYF

clone size: once
V gene: TRBV5-6
J gene: TRBJ1-5
CDR3 length: 15
D gene: TRBD1
CDR3 DNA: TGTGCCAGCAGCTTGGGGGGGACAGGGTCTCAGCCCCAGCATTTT
CDR3 protein: CASSLGGTGSQPQHF

clone size: -
V gene: TRBV2
J gene: TRBJ2-3
CDR3 length: 15
D gene: TRBD1
CDR3 DNA: TGTGCCAGCACAAGACAGGGTTATAGCACAGATACGCAGTATTTT
CDR3 protein: CASTRQGYSTDTQYF

clone size: once
V gene: TRBV5-1
J gene: TRBJ2-1
CDR3 length: 18
D gene: TRBD2
CDR3 DNA: TGCGCCAGCAGCCTAGGGACTAGCGGGGGAAGCTCCTACAATGAGCAGTTCTTC
CDR3 protein: CASSLGTSGGSSYNEQFF

clone size: -
V gene: TRBV4-1
J gene: TRBJ2-3
CDR3 length: 15
D gene: TRBD2
CDR3 DNA: TGCGCCAGCAGCCAACTAGCGGGGCTCACAGATACGCAGTATTTT
CDR3 protein: CASSQLAGLTDTQYF

clone size: -
V gene: TRBV5-1
J gene: TRBJ2-7
CDR3 length: 14
D gene: -
CDR3 DNA: TGCGCCAGCAGCTTGGAACCAGGGTATGACGAGCAGTACTTC
CDR3 protein: CASSLEPGYDEQYF

clone size: -
V gene: TRBV7-2
J gene: TRBJ2-1
CDR3 length: 15
D gene: TRBD2
CDR3 DNA: TGTGCCAGCAGCCCCGGGACTAGCGGCTACAATGAGCAGTTCTTC
CDR3 protein: CASSPGTSGYNEQFF

clone size: -
V gene: TRBV6-5
J gene: TRBJ2-5
CDR3 length: 14
D gene: TRBD2
CDR3 DNA: TGTGCCAGCGGGGGACTAGCGGGCCAAGAGACCCAGTACTTC
CDR3 protein: CASGGLAGQETQYF

clone size: -
V gene: TRBV28
J gene: TRBJ2-7
CDR3 length: 14
D gene: TRBD2
CDR3 DNA: TGTGCCAGCAGTCCGACTAGCTTCTCCTACGAGCAGTACTTC
CDR3 protein: CASSPTSFSYEQYF

clone size: -
V gene: TRBV6-1
J gene: TRBJ2-3
CDR3 length: 16
D gene: -
CDR3 DNA: TGTGCCAGCAGTGATCTAAGGGGCGCTAGCACAGATACGCAGTATTTT
CDR3 protein: CASSDLRGASTDTQYF

clone size: -
V gene: TRBV19
J gene: TRBJ2-7
CDR3 length: 16
D gene: TRBD2
CDR3 DNA: TGTGCCAGTAGTTCGTCTAGCGGGAGTCCCTCCTACGAGCAGTACTTC
CDR3 protein: CASSSSSGSPSYEQYF

clone size: -
V gene: TRBV20-1
J gene: TRBJ2-3
CDR3 length: 15
D gene: -
CDR3 DNA: TGCAGTGCTAGTGACGGGACACGGGCCACAGATACGCAGTATTTT
CDR3 protein: CSASDGTRATDTQYF

clone size: -
V gene: TRBV4-3
J gene: TRBJ1-5
CDR3 length: 16
D gene: TRBD1
CDR3 DNA: TGCGCCAGCAGCAGTGACAGGGGGGCGGTTCATCAGCCCCAGCATTTT
CDR3 protein: CASSSDRGAVHQPQHF

clone size: -
V gene: TRBV4-2
J gene: TRBJ2-1
CDR3 length: 16
D gene: TRBD2
CDR3 DNA: TGTGCCAGCAGCCAAGATTACAGGACTAGCGACTATGAGCAGTTCTTC
CDR3 protein: CASSQDYRTSDYEQFF

clone size: -
V gene: TRBV27
J gene: TRBJ2-7
CDR3 length: 15
D gene: -
CDR3 DNA: TGTGCCAGCAGTTTATCGTTCTCGGGGATATACGAGCAGTACTTC
CDR3 protein: CASSLSFSGIYEQYF

clone size: -
V gene: TRBV27
J gene: TRBJ1-5
CDR3 length: 16
D gene: -
CDR3 DNA: TGTGCCAGCAGTCCGTGGAACAGACATAGCAATCAGCCCCAGCATTTT
CDR3 protein: CASSPWNRHSNQPQHF

clone size: -
V gene: TRBV27
J gene: TRBJ2-7
CDR3 length: 14
D gene: -
CDR3 DNA: TGTGCCAGCAGTTTAGGCCGGGGAGGTTACGAGCAGTACTTC
CDR3 protein: CASSLGRGGYEQYF

clone size: -
V gene: TRBV27
J gene: TRBJ1-1
CDR3 length: 14
D gene: TRBD1
CDR3 DNA: TGTGCCAGCAGTTTAGGGACAGGGGTAGCTGAAGCTTTCTTT
CDR3 protein: CASSLGTGVAEAFF

clone size: -
V gene: TRBV27
J gene: TRBJ1-1
CDR3 length: 12
D gene: -
CDR3 DNA: TGTGCCAGGAATTCAGGGAACACTGAAGCTTTCTTT
CDR3 protein: CARNSGNTEAFF

clone size: -
V gene: TRBV18
J gene: TRBJ1-6
CDR3 length: 18
D gene: TRBD1
CDR3 DNA: TGTGCCAGCTCGAAGAGACAGGGGCCGAGCTCCTATAATTCACCCCTCCACTTT
CDR3 protein: CASSKRQGPSSYNSPLHF

clone size: -
V gene: TRBV30
J gene: TRBJ2-3
CDR3 length: 13
D gene: -
CDR3 DNA: TGTGCCTGGACGCCAGGCCTCACAGATACGCAGTATTTT
CDR3 protein: CAWTPGLTDTQYF

clone size: -
V gene: TRBV27
J gene: TRBJ2-1
CDR3 length: 12
D gene: TRBD1
CDR3 DNA: TGTGCCAGCAGTCTACAGGGGAATGAGCAGTTCTTC
CDR3 protein: CASSLQGNEQFF

clone size: few
V gene: TRBV6-1
J gene: TRBJ2-7
CDR3 length: 15
D gene: -
CDR3 DNA: TGTGCCAGCAGTGAAGGGGGGACTGGAGCCTACGAGCAGTACTTC
CDR3 protein: CASSEGGTGAYEQYF

clone size: -
V gene: TRBV28
J gene: TRBJ1-2
CDR3 length: 14
D gene: TRBD1
CDR3 DNA: TGTGCCAGCAGCCCGCGGACAGGGGGCTATGGCTACACCTTC
CDR3 protein: CASSPRTGGYGYTF

clone size: -
V gene: TRBV7-9
J gene: TRBJ2-7
CDR3 length: 14
D gene: TRBD1
CDR3 DNA: TGTGCCAGCAGCCTAAGACAGGGGGCGGGCGAGCAGTACTTC
CDR3 protein: CASSLRQGAGEQYF

clone size: -
V gene: TRBV15
J gene: TRBJ1-3
CDR3 length: 13
D gene: -
CDR3 DNA: TGTGCCACCAGCAGGAACATTGGAAACACCATATATTTT
CDR3 protein: CATSRNIGNTIYF

clone size: -
V gene: TRBV6-1
J gene: TRBJ2-7
CDR3 length: 17
D gene: TRBD2
CDR3 DNA: TGTGCCAGCAGTGAAGCGCAGGGACTAGCGGGAGGGCTCGAGCAGTACTTC
CDR3 protein: CASSEAQGLAGGLEQYF

clone size: -
V gene: TRBV7-9
J gene: TRBJ1-5
CDR3 length: 16
D gene: -
CDR3 DNA: TGTGCCAGCAGCTTAGGGCAGGTAGGCCCCCATCAGCCCCAGCATTTT
CDR3 protein: CASSLGQVGPHQPQHF

clone size: once
V gene: TRBV27
J gene: TRBJ1-2
CDR3 length: 16
D gene: TRBD1
CDR3 DNA: TGTGCCAGCAGTCACAGGGGCGGAGGGGTGAACTATGGCTACACCTTC
CDR3 protein: CASSHRGGGVNYGYTF

clone size: -
V gene: TRBV19
J gene: TRBJ2-5
CDR3 length: 17
D gene: TRBD2
CDR3 DNA: TGTGCCAGTAAGCCCAGCGGGAGTGTTTTAGTGCGAGAGACCCAGTACTTC
CDR3 protein: CASKPSGSVLVRETQYF

clone size: -
V gene: TRBV3-1/TRBV3-2
J gene: TRBJ2-1
CDR3 length: 12
D gene: -
CDR3 DNA: TGTGCCAGCAGCCAAGACAATAGTGAGCAGTTCTTC
CDR3 protein: CASSQDNSEQFF

clone size: -
V gene: TRBV4-1
J gene: TRBJ1-1
CDR3 length: 14
D gene: TRBD1
CDR3 DNA: TGCGCCAGCAGCCAAGGGGACAGGGGCACTGAAGCTTTCTTT
CDR3 protein: CASSQGDRGTEAFF

clone size: -
V gene: TRBV2
J gene: TRBJ2-4
CDR3 length: 16
D gene: TRBD2
CDR3 DNA: TGTGCCAGCACTAAGGGCGGGAGGTTTAGTGGAAACATTCAGTACTTC
CDR3 protein: CASTKGGRFSGNIQYF

clone size: -
V gene: TRBV28
J gene: TRBJ2-1
CDR3 length: 18
D gene: TRBD2
CDR3 DNA: TGTGCCAGCAGTTTTCCGCTTCTAGCGGGAGTAGAGGGCAATGAGCAGTTCTTC
CDR3 protein: CASSFPLLAGVEGNEQFF

clone size: -
V gene: TRBV2
J gene: TRBJ2-2
CDR3 length: 13
D gene: -
CDR3 DNA: TGTGCCAGCATGGTTAGCAGCACCGGGGAGCTGTTTTTT
CDR3 protein: CASMVSSTGELFF

clone size: -
V gene: TRBV5-1
J gene: TRBJ2-1
CDR3 length: 15
D gene: -
CDR3 DNA: TGCGCCAGCAGCTTAAAGAACGGAGAATACAATGAGCAGTTCTTC
CDR3 protein: CASSLKNGEYNEQFF

clone size: -
V gene: TRBV6-5
J gene: TRBJ2-3
CDR3 length: 11
D gene: -
CDR3 DNA: TGTGCCAGCAGTTACGAGGGTACGCAGTATTTT
CDR3 protein: CASSYEGTQYF

clone size: -
V gene: TRBV7-3
J gene: TRBJ2-5
CDR3 length: 19
D gene: TRBD2
CDR3 DNA: TGTGCCAGCAGCACACGACTAGCGGGAGGCAGAAAGGGACAAGAGACCCAGTACTTC
CDR3 protein: CASSTRLAGGRKGQETQYF

clone size: once
V gene: TRBV9
J gene: TRBJ2-2
CDR3 length: 14
D gene: -
CDR3 DNA: TGTGCCAGCAGCGCCAAGGAGGACACCGGGGAGCTGTTTTTT
CDR3 protein: CASSAKEDTGELFF

clone size: -
V gene: TRBV27
J gene: TRBJ2-5
CDR3 length: 15
D gene: TRBD2
CDR3 DNA: TGTGCCAGCAGTTCGGGACTAGCGGGTCAAGAGACCCAGTACTTC
CDR3 protein: CASSSGLAGQETQYF

clone size: -
V gene: TRBV5-1
J gene: TRBJ2-3
CDR3 length: 15
D gene: -
CDR3 DNA: TGCGCCAGCAGCCCGGAACCACAGGGTACAGATACGCAGTATTTT
CDR3 protein: CASSPEPQGTDTQYF